A single sample is the source of the 32 T cell receptor beta chains below, sequenced in a study of blood T cell repertoires in COVID-19 (dated by TCRdb to about 2020). To prepare the library, the immunoSEQ multiplex PCR assay was applied. TCRdb mirrors the immuneACCESS table, restricted to in-frame sequences. Some clones are absent from its copies; in checked studies, under half trace to an unresolved V gene, and the reason for the others is unknown. The sample contains hundreds of thousands of clones, approximately 88% of them found a single time. The ten largest clones capture around 3% of the sample. Sequencing input: peripheral blood. The receptors were sampled from a woman aged 25 to 39 with COVID-19, enrolled during active disease.

The chain joins TRBV19 to TRBJ1-4, with 9 nucleotides matching TRBD1. The CDR3 extends over 15 amino acids. CDR1 LNHDA and CDR2 SQIVND come from the germline V gene (reference sequence). The trim removed 6 bases at V and 0 bases at J, leaving 2 bases unmatched. The CDR3 DNA sequence: TGTGCCAGTAGGGACAGGGGTGCAACTAATGAAAAACTGTTTTTT. Protein: CASRDRGATNEKLFF. The full variable domain, rest sourced from reference TRBV19 and TRBJ1-4, is DGGITQSPKYLFRKEGQNVTLSCEQNLNHDAMYWYRQDPGQGLRLIYYSQIVNDFQKGDIAEGYSVSREKKESFPLTVTSAQKNPTAFYLCASRDRGATNEKLFFGSGTQLSVL.

As to this clone: At one of its ends the junction is not consistent with the germline gene, which may arise from a read error. The chain recombines TRBV7-7 with TRBJ2-1, with D uncertain. Germline CDR1 is SSHAT and CDR2 is FNYEAQ (reference sequence). The CDR3 loop spans 15 amino acids. The CDR3 DNA sequence: TGTGCTAGCAGCCCCACTGGTTCGTTTGCCAATGAGCAGTTCTTC. Amino acids: CASSPTGSFANEQFF.

The V gene is TRBV3-1 (or the pseudogene TRBV3-2), the J gene TRBJ1-4, with D possibly matching TRBD1 (6 bases). The germline gives CDR1 LGHDT, CDR2 YNNKEL (reference sequence). Trimming pared 0 bases from V and 7 bases from J, leaving 12 bases between. CDR3 size: 15 residues. CDR3 bases: TGTGCCAGCAGCCAAGAACTACAGGGCGGTGAAAAACTGTTTTTT. Amino acids: CASSQELQGGEKLFF.

This clone was detected a few times. The V call is TRBV7-9, the J call TRBJ2-1, with 13 nucleotides matching TRBD2. V shed 5 bases and J 3 bases; nucleotides not matched to a gene: 1. This CDR3 is built from 15 residues. Germline V gene lookup returns CDR1 SEHNR and CDR2 FQNEAQ (reference sequence). Here the CDR3 reads CASSRTSGSYNEQFF. For the CDR3, the DNA is TGTGCCAGCAGCAGGACTAGCGGGAGCTACAATGAGCAGTTCTTC. Drawing the rest from reference TRBV7-9 and TRBJ2-1, the complete variable domain is DTGVSQNPRHKITKRGQNVTFRCDPISEHNRLYWYRQTLGQGPEFLTYFQNEAQLEKSRLLSDRFSAERPKGSFSTLEIQRTEQGDSAMYLCASSRTSGSYNEQFFGPGTRLTVL.

The V gene is TRBV13, the J gene TRBJ2-7, with TRBD2 matching 7 bases. V shed 3 bases and J 0 bases; nucleotides not matched to a gene: 5. Germline CDR1 is PRHDT and CDR2 is FYEKMQ (reference sequence). The CDR3 extends over 15 amino acids. The CDR3 DNA follows: TGTGCCAGCAGCTTGGGCGGGGGTTACTCCTACGAGCAGTACTTC. Protein product: CASSLGGGYSYEQYF.

The chain joins TRBV28 to TRBJ1-1; TRBD1 might be the D (6 bases). Trimming removed 6 bases from V and 0 bases from J, with 17 bases in between. The CDR3 has 16 amino acids. Germline CDR1 reads MDHEN; CDR2 reads SYDVKM. This CDR3 reads CASSLSLWGLNTEAFF. Here the CDR3 DNA reads TGTGCCAGCAGCCTATCTTTGTGGGGGCTGAACACTGAAGCTTTCTTT.

This chain joins TRBV29-1 and TRBJ1-4; D gene uncertain. Germline CDR1 reads SQVTM; CDR2 reads ANQGSEA. The CDR3 extends over 17 amino acids. V lost 6 bases, J lost 0 bases, and 20 bases lay in between. CDR3 nucleotides: TGCAGCGTCCCCCCGCCGGCGGTTGCAACAACTAATGAAAAACTGTTTTTT. Its protein product is CSVPPPAVATTNEKLFF.

The J gene is TRBJ1-1, the V gene TRBV12-3 or TRBV12-4; no clear D. This CDR3 region has 12 residues. V lost 2 bases to trimming and J lost 1 base, with 2 bases between them. Written as DNA, the CDR3 is TGTGCCAGCAGTTTACGGAACACTGAAGCTTTCTTT. It is translated as CASSLRNTEAFF.

This clone turned up a few times. The chain uses TRBV28 and TRBJ2-3; 8 positions agree with TRBD1. CDR1 is MDHEN and CDR2 is SYDVKM in the germline V gene. The CDR3 runs 16 residues. Trimming removed 6 bases from V and 5 bases from J; junction bases left unmatched: 13. In nucleotides, the CDR3 is TGTGCCAGCAGGGGCTCCCAGGGGGCGCATGGAGATACGCAGTATTTT. Protein: CASRGSQGAHGDTQYF.

V gene TRBV19 combines with J gene TRBJ2-2; 7 bases agree with TRBD1. The trim removed 5 bases at V and 2 bases at J, leaving 11 bases unmatched. The V gene's germline CDR1 is LNHDA and CDR2 SQIVND (reference sequence). The CDR3 is 17 amino acids. The CDR3 coding sequence is TGTGCCAGTAGTTCCGCTTCCTGGACAGGAAACACCGGGGAGCTGTTTTTT. As protein: CASSSASWTGNTGELFF.

This rearrangement joins TRBV2 to TRBJ1-3, with D possibly matching TRBD1 (5 bases). The CDR3 loop spans 16 amino acids. Germline lookup yields CDR1 SNHLY and CDR2 FYNNEI. Trimming cost V 8 bases and J 4 bases, with 21 bases left between them. The CDR3 loop is CASRQGRLSLGNTIYF. CDR3 DNA sequence: TGTGCCAGCCGGCAGGGCAGGCTGTCTCTAGGAAACACCATATATTTT. The whole variable domain, filled in from reference TRBV2 and TRBJ1-3, reads EPEVTQTPSHQVTQMGQEVILRCVPISNHLYFYWYRQILGQKVEFLVSFYNNEISEKSEIFDDQFSVERPDGSNFTLKIRSTKLEDSAMYFCASRQGRLSLGNTIYFGEGSWLTVV.

The rearrangement joins TRBV2 to TRBJ1-6, with D perhaps matching TRBD1 (5 bases). V dropped 3 bases and J dropped 10 bases, with 16 bases sitting between them. The CDR3 runs to 15 residues. Germline loops: CDR1 SNHLY, CDR2 FYNNEI. CDR3 region: CASSDGRPGRSPLHF. The CDR3 DNA sequence: TGTGCCAGCAGTGATGGTCGGCCAGGGCGATCACCCCTCCACTTT. Using reference TRBV2 and TRBJ1-6 for the parts outside the CDR3, the full variable domain is EPEVTQTPSHQVTQMGQEVILRCVPISNHLYFYWYRQILGQKVEFLVSFYNNEISEKSEIFDDQFSVERPDGSNFTLKIRSTKLEDSAMYFCASSDGRPGRSPLHFGNGTRLTVT.

This clone came up once. The chain recombines TRBV11-3 with TRBJ2-1; TRBD2 aligns across 7 bases. Trimming removed 5 bases from V and 5 bases from J; junction bases left unmatched: 9. The CDR3 extends over 15 amino acids. Germline V gene sequence: CDR1 SGHNT, CDR2 YENEEA. The CDR3 DNA reads as TGTGCCAGCAGCCACCGACTAGCCCTAAACAATGAGCAGTTCTTC. Protein product: CASSHRLALNNEQFF. Using reference TRBV11-3 and TRBJ2-1 for the parts outside the CDR3, the full variable domain is EAGVVQSPRYKIIEKKQPVAFWCNPISGHNTLYWYLQNLGQGPELLIRYENEEAVDDSQLPKDRFSAERLKGVDSTLKIQPAELGDSAVYLCASSHRLALNNEQFFGPGTRLTVL.

There are a few counts of this clone. J is TRBJ1-1 and V is TRBV6-5; 9 bases map to TRBD1. The CDR3 consists of 13 residues. J was trimmed by 4 bases and V by 5 bases; bases with no gene match: 2. Per the germline V gene, CDR1 is MNHEY and CDR2 is SVGAGI. This CDR3 is CASSLQGATEAFF. CDR3 bases: TGTGCCAGCAGTCTACAGGGGGCCACTGAAGCTTTCTTT.

The V and J genes are TRBV6-5 and TRBJ1-1; possibly TRBD1 for D (6 bases). Trimming took off 0 bases at V and 1 base at J, with 12 bases between the two ends. Germline loops: CDR1 MNHEY, CDR2 SVGAGI. This CDR3 has 16 amino acids. CDR3 bases: TGTGCCAGCAGTTACTCGAGTAGGGGACAGAACACTGAAGCTTTCTTT. Residues: CASSYSSRGQNTEAFF.

This clone was recorded only once. The chain couples TRBV5-1 to TRBJ1-2, with D maybe TRBD1 (5 bases). The CDR3 extends over 15 amino acids. Germline V CDR1 and CDR2: SGHRS, YFSETQ. The V end lost 6 bases, the J end lost 6 bases, and 21 bases lay between the germline ends. CDR3 nucleotide sequence: TGCGCCAGCACCAACGCACCAGGGTTAAGGGATGGCTACACCTTC. The encoded protein is CASTNAPGLRDGYTF.

In its sample, this clone was seen once. The chain is built from TRBV28 and TRBJ1-3, with TRBD1 matching 7 bases. The V segment lost 5 bases and the J segment 0 bases; nucleotides outside the gene matches: 10. The CDR3 has 17 residues. Germline assignment: CDR1 MDHEN and CDR2 SYDVKM. CDR3 nucleotides: TGTGCCAGCAGTCCCCCCGGGACAGTTCACTCTGGAAACACCATATATTTT. Protein: CASSPPGTVHSGNTIYF.

The chain recombines TRBV5-6 with TRBJ1-1; TRBD1 matches at 8 bases. V shed 0 bases, J shed 6 bases, and the junction held 10 bases outside the gene matches. CDR1 and CDR2 (germline): SGHDT, YYEEEE. The CDR3 runs 16 residues. CDR3: CASSLDVQGASSEAFF. In DNA form, the CDR3 reads TGTGCCAGCAGCTTGGATGTCCAGGGGGCCTCTTCTGAAGCTTTCTTT. The whole variable domain, filled in from reference TRBV5-6 and TRBJ1-1, reads DAGVTQSPTHLIKTRGQQVTLRCSPKSGHDTVSWYQQALGQGPQFIFQYYEEEERQRGNFPDRFSGHQFPNYSSELNVNALLLGDSALYLCASSLDVQGASSEAFFGQGTRLTVV.

This chain joins TRBV5-1 and TRBJ2-1; D is perhaps TRBD1 (6 bases). The CDR3 consists of 16 residues. Trimming shortened V by 1 base and J by 6 bases, and 17 bases separated the two germline ends. Germline-derived CDR1 and CDR2 are SGHRS and YFSETQ. The CDR3 loop is CASSLSRDTRINEQFF. In nucleotides, the CDR3 is TGCGCCAGCAGCTTGTCCCGGGACACGCGTATCAATGAGCAGTTCTTC.

V is TRBV9 and J is TRBJ2-1; D might be TRBD1 (6 bases). CDR1 is SGDLS, CDR2 YYNGEE, per germline. The V end lost 7 bases, the J end lost 6 bases, and 8 bases lay between the germline ends. The CDR3 has 11 residues. Here the CDR3 DNA reads TGTGCCAGCCTCAGGGGCAATGAGCAGTTCTTC. It yields the protein CASLRGNEQFF.

This chain connects TRBV10-2 to TRBJ1-1; no clear D. V was clipped by 0 bases and J by 14 bases, with 16 bases between them. This CDR3 spans 13 amino acids. Germline V gene data show CDR1 as WSHSY and CDR2 as SAAADI. This CDR3 reads CASSESKGRESFF. The CDR3, as DNA: TGCGCCAGCAGTGAGTCGAAAGGTAGGGAGTCCTTCTTT.

The chain carries TRBV12-5 and TRBJ1-6, with a possible D match to TRBD1 (5 bases). Germline CDR1 LGHNT, CDR2 FRNRAP. The CDR3 totals 17 residues. V dropped 2 bases and J dropped 2 bases, with 13 bases sitting between them. The CDR3 reads CASGLNNRSPYNSPLHF. CDR3 coding DNA: TGTGCTAGTGGTTTGAACAACAGGTCTCCCTATAATTCACCCCTCCACTTT.

This sequence joins TRBV28 and TRBJ1-2, with 9 nucleotides matching TRBD1. Germline CDR1 reads MDHEN; CDR2 reads SYDVKM. The V and J ends lost 3 bases and 6 bases, in that order; junction bases with no gene match: 5. The CDR3 consists of 14 residues. This CDR3 reads CASSFKRTGDGYTF. The DNA of the CDR3 is TGTGCCAGCAGTTTTAAACGGACAGGGGATGGCTACACCTTC.

This chain links TRBV29-1 with TRBJ2-7; 9 bases match TRBD1. In germline, CDR1 is SQVTM, CDR2 ANQGSEA. V dropped 7 bases and J dropped 0; count of bases not matched to a gene: 4. The CDR3 is 13 residues long. The CDR3 DNA sequence: TGCAGCGGGGACAGGGACCGCTCCTACGAGCAGTACTTC. Translating it yields CSGDRDRSYEQYF.

The CDR3 sequence: CASSLGERDATEAFF. CDR3 sequence (DNA): TGTGCCAGCTCTCTCGGGGAAAGGGATGCCACTGAAGCTTTCTTT. V usage is TRBV18 and J usage is TRBJ1-1; D is undetermined. Germline assignment: CDR1 KGHSH and CDR2 LQKENI. CDR3 length: 15 amino acids. Trimming took off 6 bases at V and 4 bases at J, with 18 bases between the two ends.

The rearrangement links TRBV4-1 to TRBJ1-3, with unresolved D. The CDR3 contains 16 residues. Deletions cut 1 base from V and 1 base from J, with 11 bases between. Germline CDR1 reads MGHRA; CDR2 reads YSYEKL. The CDR3 sequence: CASSQVEGTSGNTIYF. CDR3 DNA: TGCGCCAGCAGCCAAGTGGAGGGTACTTCTGGAAACACCATATATTTT.

This chain links TRBV4-1 with TRBJ1-4; no clear D gene. The CDR3 sequence is 17 residues long. The germline CDR1 and CDR2 sequences are MGHRA and YSYEKL. The ends were cut back, 6 bases at V and 0 bases at J, with 17 bases in the middle. CDR3 DNA: TGCGCCAGCAGTCCCCTCCTGCAGATGGCAACTAATGAAAAACTGTTTTTT. Residues: CASSPLLQMATNEKLFF.

The chain combines TRBV3-1 (or the pseudogene TRBV3-2) with TRBJ2-7; 7 bases align to TRBD2. Germline trimming cut 0 bases from V and 2 bases from J; bases unmatched to any gene: 4. Per the germline V gene, CDR1 is LGHDT and CDR2 is YNNKEL (reference sequence). The CDR3 runs to 15 residues. The chain's CDR3 is CASSQEASGAYEQYF. The DNA of the CDR3 is TGTGCCAGCAGCCAAGAGGCTAGCGGTGCCTACGAGCAGTACTTC.

V usage is TRBV27 and J usage is TRBJ2-7, with D uncertain. CDR1 and CDR2 from the germline V gene are MNHEY and SMNVEV (reference sequence). The CDR3 consists of 15 residues. V dropped 3 bases and J dropped 0 bases, with 12 bases sitting between them. As DNA, the CDR3 is TGTGCCAGCAGTTTCTCCGGCGGATACTCCTACGAGCAGTACTTC. Encoded protein: CASSFSGGYSYEQYF.

This sequence joins TRBV21-1 and TRBJ2-7; the DNA was not compared with TRBD2, the D call given in the table. TRBV21-1 is termed a pseudogene. The CDR3 totals 13 residues. CDR3 loop: CASSARTLKEQYV. In nucleotides, the CDR3 is TGTGCCAGCAGCGCTAGGACTTTGAAGGAGCAGTACGTC.

The V and J genes are TRBV13 and TRBJ1-2; D may be TRBD1 (6 bases). V was cut by 4 bases and J by 4 bases, with 19 bases left in between. CDR1 is PRHDT, CDR2 FYEKMQ, per germline (reference sequence). The CDR3 contains 16 residues. The CDR3 reads CASSSTFPRDIYGYTF. The DNA for the CDR3 is TGTGCCAGCAGCTCTACCTTCCCTCGGGACATCTATGGCTACACCTTC.

The chain uses TRBV29-1 and TRBJ1-1; 8 nucleotides align to TRBD1. The V gene end was trimmed by 7 bases and the J gene end by 3 bases; junction bases not matched to a gene: 7. Germline-derived CDR1 and CDR2 are SQVTM and ANQGSEA. The CDR3 contains 13 residues. This CDR3 reads CSGGRGQDTEAFF. The DNA for the CDR3 is TGCAGCGGGGGCAGGGGGCAGGACACTGAAGCTTTCTTT.